These T cell receptor beta chains were read from a single sample in a study of CD8 T cells in ankylosing spondylitis. TCRdb processed the 5' RACE reads anew with MiXCR; each CDR3 protein has one entry. The table records more than 35,000 distinct CDR3 sequences, 2.5% to 3.5% of them present only once. The source material was blood, either unsorted or a sorted T cell fraction (not recorded which). The receptors derive from a male donor with ankylosing spondylitis or in good health (not recorded which). Each CDR3 is given with its conserved first and last residue. D genes are given only for firm matches. Part of the rows lack a size; the others show once, few, many or a class for expanded clones.

j_call: TRBJ2-5; clone_size: many; v_call: TRBV9; d_call: -; cdr3_nt: TGTGCCAGCAGCGTCCACGCGAACCAAGAGACCCAGTACTTC; cdr3_aa: CASSVHANQETQYF
j_call: TRBJ2-3; clone_size: many; v_call: TRBV9; d_call: -; cdr3_nt: TGTGCCAGCAGCGTAGAGGCGATTGTAGATACGCAGTATTTT; cdr3_aa: CASSVEAIVDTQYF
j_call: TRBJ1-5; clone_size: many; v_call: TRBV9; d_call: -; cdr3_nt: TGTGCCAGCAGCGCGAGCCCCACATCAGGCCTCAATCAGCCCCAGCATTTT; cdr3_aa: CASSASPTSGLNQPQHF
j_call: TRBJ2-3; clone_size: many; v_call: TRBV9; d_call: -; cdr3_nt: TGTGCCAGCAGCGTAGGGGCGGGACACGCGGATACGCAGTATTTT; cdr3_aa: CASSVGAGHADTQYF
j_call: TRBJ2-5; clone_size: many; v_call: TRBV9; d_call: TRBD1; cdr3_nt: TGTGCCAGCAGCGCCGGGACAGGGGAGGTGGAGACCCAGTACTTC; cdr3_aa: CASSAGTGEVETQYF
j_call: TRBJ2-7; clone_size: many; v_call: TRBV9; d_call: TRBD2; cdr3_nt: TGTGCCAGCAGCCAGACTAGCGGGACGTCGGAGCAGTACTTC; cdr3_aa: CASSQTSGTSEQYF
j_call: TRBJ1-1; clone_size: many; v_call: TRBV9; d_call: TRBD1; cdr3_nt: TGTGCCAGCAGCGTAGCTCCGTCGGGACAGCGGAACACTGAAGCTTTCTTT; cdr3_aa: CASSVAPSGQRNTEAFF
j_call: TRBJ2-1; clone_size: many; v_call: TRBV23-1; d_call: -; cdr3_nt: TGCGCCAGCAGTCACGCAGGTTGGAGGGGGCTAGGAAATGAGCAGTTCTTC; cdr3_aa: CASSHAGWRGLGNEQFF
j_call: TRBJ2-1; clone_size: many; v_call: TRBV9; d_call: -; cdr3_nt: TGTGCCAGCAGCGTAGGATCAGGGGAGGGCCCCTACAATGAGCAGTTCTTC; cdr3_aa: CASSVGSGEGPYNEQFF
j_call: TRBJ2-3; clone_size: many; v_call: TRBV9; d_call: -; cdr3_nt: TGTGCCAGCAGCGTAGCCGACCGGGACCTGCAGTATTTT; cdr3_aa: CASSVADRDLQYF
j_call: TRBJ2-7; clone_size: many; v_call: TRBV9; d_call: -; cdr3_nt: TGTGCCAGCAGCGTAGCTGGGTCGGAACTCTACGAGCAGTACTTC; cdr3_aa: CASSVAGSELYEQYF
j_call: TRBJ1-1; clone_size: many; v_call: TRBV9; d_call: -; cdr3_nt: TGTGCCAGCAGCGTCAGCGTCGGGGACACTGAAGCTTTCTTT; cdr3_aa: CASSVSVGDTEAFF
j_call: TRBJ1-3; clone_size: many; v_call: TRBV9; d_call: -; cdr3_nt: TGTGCCAGCAGCGTAGTAGGCTCTAGCTCTGGAAACACCATATATTTT; cdr3_aa: CASSVVGSSSGNTIYF
j_call: TRBJ1-5; clone_size: -; v_call: TRBV9; d_call: -; cdr3_nt: TGTGCCAGCAGCCTCAGGTCTAATCAGCCCCAGCATTTT; cdr3_aa: CASSLRSNQPQHF
j_call: TRBJ1-5; clone_size: many; v_call: TRBV9; d_call: TRBD1; cdr3_nt: TGTGCCAGCAGTCCTGAGACAGGGGTGAATCAGCCCCAGCATTTT; cdr3_aa: CASSPETGVNQPQHF
j_call: TRBJ1-2; clone_size: many; v_call: TRBV9; d_call: -; cdr3_nt: TGTGCCAGCAGCTCTCGCCTATCCTATGGCTACACCTTC; cdr3_aa: CASSSRLSYGYTF
j_call: TRBJ1-2; clone_size: many; v_call: TRBV9; d_call: -; cdr3_nt: TGTGCCAGCAGCGTAGATCCGGGAACCTATGGCTACACCTTC; cdr3_aa: CASSVDPGTYGYTF
j_call: TRBJ2-7; clone_size: -; v_call: TRBV9; d_call: TRBD1; cdr3_nt: TGTGCCAGCAGCGTAGCTGGGTCAGGGGGCTCCCACGGGCAGTACTTC; cdr3_aa: CASSVAGSGGSHGQYF
j_call: TRBJ2-1; clone_size: medium-sized; v_call: TRBV9; d_call: TRBD2; cdr3_nt: TGTGCCAGCAGCGTTGGGACTAACATATACAATGAGCAGTTCTTC; cdr3_aa: CASSVGTNIYNEQFF
j_call: TRBJ2-5; clone_size: once; v_call: TRBV9; d_call: -; cdr3_nt: TGTGCCAGCAGCGTTATAGCGGGACAGCAAGAGACCCAGTACTTC; cdr3_aa: CASSVIAGQQETQYF
j_call: TRBJ2-2; clone_size: many; v_call: TRBV9; d_call: -; cdr3_nt: TGTGCCAGCAGCGCCCAGGGCGTTAACACCGGGGAGCTGTTTTTT; cdr3_aa: CASSAQGVNTGELFF
j_call: TRBJ2-7; clone_size: many; v_call: TRBV9; d_call: TRBD2; cdr3_nt: TGTGCCAGCAGCGTAGGCGGGAGCTCCTACGAGCAGTACTTC; cdr3_aa: CASSVGGSSYEQYF
j_call: TRBJ2-2; clone_size: many; v_call: TRBV9; d_call: -; cdr3_nt: TGTGCCAGCAGCCTAGGAGCCGGGGAGCTGTTTTTT; cdr3_aa: CASSLGAGELFF
j_call: TRBJ1-1; clone_size: many; v_call: TRBV9; d_call: -; cdr3_nt: TGTGCCAGCAGCACCGGGAGGGGGAGATTGAACACTGAAGCTTTCTTT; cdr3_aa: CASSTGRGRLNTEAFF
j_call: TRBJ2-7; clone_size: many; v_call: TRBV9; d_call: TRBD1; cdr3_nt: TGTGCCAGCAGCGTAGCGGGGACAGAGAGCTCCTACGAGCAGTACTTC; cdr3_aa: CASSVAGTESSYEQYF
j_call: TRBJ1-6; clone_size: many; v_call: TRBV9; d_call: -; cdr3_nt: TGTGCCAGCAGCGTAGGGGCAGGGAATAATTCACCCCTCCACTTT; cdr3_aa: CASSVGAGNNSPLHF
j_call: TRBJ2-3; clone_size: many; v_call: TRBV9; d_call: TRBD2; cdr3_nt: TGTGCGAGCGGGCGGCTTGAGGGGACTAGCGGGCCGTCAACGCAGTATTTT; cdr3_aa: CASGRLEGTSGPSTQYF
j_call: TRBJ2-5; clone_size: many; v_call: TRBV9; d_call: -; cdr3_nt: TGTGCCAGCAGCGTAGAGCGGGGACAGTTGGAGACCCAGTACTTC; cdr3_aa: CASSVERGQLETQYF
j_call: TRBJ2-1; clone_size: many; v_call: TRBV9; d_call: -; cdr3_nt: TGTGCCAGCAACGCCCGGGGTGTTCCCTACAATGAGCAGTTCTTC; cdr3_aa: CASNARGVPYNEQFF
j_call: TRBJ2-1; clone_size: many; v_call: TRBV21-1; d_call: -; cdr3_nt: TGTGCCAGCAGCAAAGAGGGGGGAAACCCCGGGGTATATGAGCAGTTCTTC; cdr3_aa: CASSKEGGNPGVYEQFF
j_call: TRBJ2-1; clone_size: many; v_call: TRBV9; d_call: TRBD2; cdr3_nt: TGTGCCAGCAGCGTAATAGGCCGGACTAGCGGCTACAATGAGCAGTTCTTC; cdr3_aa: CASSVIGRTSGYNEQFF
j_call: TRBJ2-2; clone_size: many; v_call: TRBV9; d_call: TRBD1; cdr3_nt: TGTGCCAGCAGCGTAGGACAGGGTAGGACCGGGGAGCTGTTTTTT; cdr3_aa: CASSVGQGRTGELFF
j_call: TRBJ2-5; clone_size: many; v_call: TRBV9; d_call: TRBD2; cdr3_nt: TGTGCCAGCAGCGTAGCTACGGGGACTAGCGGGAGGGGTGAGACCCAGTACTTC; cdr3_aa: CASSVATGTSGRGETQYF
j_call: TRBJ2-3; clone_size: many; v_call: TRBV9; d_call: -; cdr3_nt: TGTGCCAGCAGCGCACCGGGCCCGGGAAAAGAAACGCAGTATTTT; cdr3_aa: CASSAPGPGKETQYF
j_call: TRBJ1-1; clone_size: -; v_call: TRBV9; d_call: TRBD1; cdr3_nt: TGTGCCAGCGGCTCCGGGACAGGGGTCCTCATGAACACTGAAGCTTTCTTT; cdr3_aa: CASGSGTGVLMNTEAFF
j_call: TRBJ2-1; clone_size: many; v_call: TRBV9; d_call: -; cdr3_nt: TGTGCCAGCAGCGTAGGAAGTGCGAAGGATGAGCAGTTCTTC; cdr3_aa: CASSVGSAKDEQFF
j_call: TRBJ2-2; clone_size: many; v_call: TRBV9; d_call: TRBD2; cdr3_nt: TGTGCCAGCAGCGCCGTGGCGGGAGTAGCCGGGGAGCTGTTTTTT; cdr3_aa: CASSAVAGVAGELFF
j_call: TRBJ2-3; clone_size: many; v_call: TRBV9; d_call: -; cdr3_nt: TGTGCCAGCAGCGTAGCTGGGGCACACACACGGGATACGCAGTATTTT; cdr3_aa: CASSVAGAHTRDTQYF
j_call: TRBJ2-1; clone_size: many; v_call: TRBV9; d_call: TRBD1; cdr3_nt: TGTGCCAGCAGCCCCCGCACCGGGACAGGGAACTACAATGAGCAGTTCTTC; cdr3_aa: CASSPRTGTGNYNEQFF
j_call: TRBJ1-5; clone_size: many; v_call: TRBV9; d_call: -; cdr3_nt: TGTGCCAGCGCGCGGGGGGCCGTCAATCAGCCCCAGCATTTT; cdr3_aa: CASARGAVNQPQHF
j_call: TRBJ2-3; clone_size: many; v_call: TRBV9; d_call: TRBD2; cdr3_nt: TGTGCCAGCAGCGTAGAAGGCGGGAGGACAGATACGCAGTATTTT; cdr3_aa: CASSVEGGRTDTQYF
j_call: TRBJ2-2; clone_size: many; v_call: TRBV9; d_call: -; cdr3_nt: TGTGCCAGCAGCGTAGCCGAAGGAGAGCTGTTTTTT; cdr3_aa: CASSVAEGELFF
j_call: TRBJ2-5; clone_size: many; v_call: TRBV9; d_call: TRBD2; cdr3_nt: TGTGCCAGCAGCGAGCTAGCGGGAGGGGAACGCGAGACCCAGTACTTC; cdr3_aa: CASSELAGGERETQYF
j_call: TRBJ2-1; clone_size: many; v_call: TRBV9; d_call: TRBD1; cdr3_nt: TGTGCCAGCAGCGTAGTGGGACAGGGGGGAAATGAGCAGTTCTTC; cdr3_aa: CASSVVGQGGNEQFF
j_call: TRBJ2-7; clone_size: many; v_call: TRBV23-1; d_call: -; cdr3_nt: TGCGCCAGCAGTCAAGAGCTCTACGAGCAGTACTTC; cdr3_aa: CASSQELYEQYF
j_call: TRBJ2-3; clone_size: few; v_call: TRBV9; d_call: -; cdr3_nt: TGTGCCAGCAACCCAGGATGGCGGGCAGATACGCAGTATTTT; cdr3_aa: CASNPGWRADTQYF
j_call: TRBJ1-3; clone_size: many; v_call: TRBV9; d_call: TRBD1; cdr3_nt: TGTGCCAGCAGCCTAAGGACAGGGCAAGGGTCCTCTGGAAACACCATATATTTT; cdr3_aa: CASSLRTGQGSSGNTIYF
j_call: TRBJ2-4; clone_size: many; v_call: TRBV9; d_call: TRBD2; cdr3_nt: TGTGCCAGCGGGACTAGCGGTGCCTCTGGAAACATTCAGTACTTC; cdr3_aa: CASGTSGASGNIQYF
j_call: TRBJ2-5; clone_size: many; v_call: TRBV9; d_call: TRBD2; cdr3_nt: TGTGCCAGCAGCGTAGCGGGAGGGCCAGGAGAGACCCAGTACTTC; cdr3_aa: CASSVAGGPGETQYF